One and the same sample provided the 6 T cell receptor beta chains below, sequenced in a study of control samples from healthy donors and cancer patients (TCRdb year 2020). Library creation used the immunoSEQ multiplex PCR assay. Held by TCRdb, this immuneACCESS table contains in-frame sequences only and omits some clones. Under half of the omission traces to an unresolved V gene where checked; the cause of the rest is unknown. The sample includes 150,000 or so clones, with 80% to 95% observed a single time. Together, the top ten hold almost 6% of the sample. The sample comprised blood. Source of these receptors: a young man in good health.

This clone has only one observation. The chain uses TRBV25-1 and TRBJ2-5; D uncertain. Trimming removed 1 base at V and 3 bases at J, with 9 bases between. Germline assignment: CDR1 MGHDK and CDR2 SYGVNS. The CDR3 sequence is 14 residues long. The CDR3 protein is CASSEWSAKETQYF. The CDR3 DNA reads as TGTGCCAGCAGTGAATGGTCGGCTAAAGAGACCCAGTACTTC.

CDR3 region: CATSDFRDRAGYTF. Written as DNA, the CDR3 is TGTGCCACCAGTGATTTCCGGGACAGGGCTGGCTACACCTTC. The chain combines TRBV24-1 with TRBJ1-2; 9 nucleotides match TRBD1. This CDR3 has 14 residues. Germline V gene data show CDR1 as KGHDR and CDR2 as SFDVKD. V was pared by 1 base and J by 7 bases, with 3 bases of the junction left unmatched.

V usage is TRBV4-1 and J usage is TRBJ1-5; tentatively, D is TRBD1 (5 bases). The CDR3 loop spans 15 amino acids. V was cut by 4 bases and J by 4 bases, with 14 bases left in between. The germline CDR1 and CDR2 sequences are MGHRA and YSYEKL. The CDR3 DNA follows: TGCGCCAGCAGCCTGGGAGGGGCAGCTAATCAGCCCCAGCATTTT. Its protein is CASSLGGAANQPQHF.

The chain employs TRBV7-3 and TRBJ2-5; D possibly matches TRBD1 or TRBD2 (7 bases each). CDR3 length equals 14 residues. Germline-derived CDR1 and CDR2 are SGHTA and FQGTGA. V was clipped by 2 bases and J by 5 bases, with 12 bases between them. In DNA, the CDR3 is TGTGCCAGCAGCTTACGACAGGGAGGGGAGACCCAGTACTTC. It encodes CASSLRQGGETQYF.

This clone has just one count. The chain joins TRBV18 to TRBJ1-2; 8 nucleotides match TRBD1. Trimming cost V 3 bases and J 3 bases; bases outside gene matches: 6. The CDR3 contains 15 residues. Germline V gene data show CDR1 as KGHSH and CDR2 as LQKENI. CDR3 sequence (DNA): TGTGCCAGCTCACCCGGACAGGGTCCCTACTATGGCTACACCTTC. Translation: CASSPGQGPYYGYTF.

The chain links TRBV15 to TRBJ1-1; 7 bases fit TRBD1. There are 16 residues in the CDR3. V lost 5 bases to trimming and J lost 4 bases; unmatched junction nucleotides: 13. Per the germline V gene, CDR1 is LNHNV and CDR2 is YYDKDF (reference sequence). The CDR3 bases are TGTGCCACCAGCCCTCACCAGGGGGTTTACGGCACTGAAGCTTTCTTT. Translating gives CATSPHQGVYGTEAFF.